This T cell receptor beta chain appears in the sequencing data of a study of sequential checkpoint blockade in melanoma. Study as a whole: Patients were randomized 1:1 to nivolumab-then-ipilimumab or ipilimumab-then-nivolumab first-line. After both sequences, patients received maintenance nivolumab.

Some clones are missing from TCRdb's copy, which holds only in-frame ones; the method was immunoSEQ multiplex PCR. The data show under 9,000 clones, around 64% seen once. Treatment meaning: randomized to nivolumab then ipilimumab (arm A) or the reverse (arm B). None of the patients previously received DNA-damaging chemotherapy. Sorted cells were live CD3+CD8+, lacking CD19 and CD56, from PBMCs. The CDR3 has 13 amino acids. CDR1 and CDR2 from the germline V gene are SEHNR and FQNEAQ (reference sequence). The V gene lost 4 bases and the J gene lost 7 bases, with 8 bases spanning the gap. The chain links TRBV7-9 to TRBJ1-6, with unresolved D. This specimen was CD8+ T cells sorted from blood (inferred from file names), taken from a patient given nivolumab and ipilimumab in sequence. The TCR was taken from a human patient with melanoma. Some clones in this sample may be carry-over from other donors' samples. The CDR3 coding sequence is TGTGCCAGCAGCTCATCGGGAAATTCACCCCTCCACTTT. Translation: CASSSSGNSPLHF.